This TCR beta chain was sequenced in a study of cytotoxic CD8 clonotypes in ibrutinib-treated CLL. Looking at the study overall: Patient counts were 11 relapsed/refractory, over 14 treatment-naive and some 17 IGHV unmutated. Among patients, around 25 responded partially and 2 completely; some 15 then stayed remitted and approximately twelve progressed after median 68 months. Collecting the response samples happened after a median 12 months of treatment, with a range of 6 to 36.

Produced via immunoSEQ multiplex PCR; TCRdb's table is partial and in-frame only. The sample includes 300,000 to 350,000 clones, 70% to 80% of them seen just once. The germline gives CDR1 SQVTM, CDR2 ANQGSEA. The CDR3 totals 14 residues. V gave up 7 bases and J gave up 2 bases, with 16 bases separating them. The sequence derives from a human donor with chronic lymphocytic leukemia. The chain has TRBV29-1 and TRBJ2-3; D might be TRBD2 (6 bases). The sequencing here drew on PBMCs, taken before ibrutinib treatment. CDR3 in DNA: TGCAGCGGAGGACCAGCGGGTTCCACAGATACGCAGTATTTT. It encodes CSGGPAGSTDTQYF.